The 9 T cell receptor beta chains below all came from one sample that was sequenced in a study of cytomegalovirus exposure and HLA in healthy donors (dated by TCRdb to 2017 to 2019). Library preparation used the immunoSEQ multiplex PCR assay. A mixture of 60 forward primers for TCR Vbeta segments and 13 reverse primers for TCR Jbeta segments was used in the multiplex PCR. TCRdb mirrors the immuneACCESS table, restricted to in-frame sequences. Some clones are absent from its copies; in checked studies, under half trace to an unresolved V gene, and the reason for the others is unknown. For this sample the table gives nearly 200,000 clones, of which about 89% were detected only once. The ten largest make up roughly 1.3% of the sample. Sequencing was performed on PBMCs. All receptors come from a man aged 25 to 40 in good health and CMV-seronegative.

This clone showed up just once. The chain links TRBV19 to TRBJ2-2; 9 positions match TRBD1. The CDR3 contains 16 residues. V lost 4 bases, J lost 7 bases, and 10 bases stayed unmatched. Germline-derived CDR1 and CDR2 are LNHDA and SQIVND (reference sequence). This chain's CDR3 is CASSTRQGESIGELFF. In DNA form, the CDR3 reads TGTGCCAGTAGTACCCGACAGGGGGAATCCATCGGGGAGCTGTTTTTT.

This rearrangement joins TRBV28 to TRBJ2-7; D is ambiguous. The CDR3 is 14 amino acids. V dropped 6 bases and J dropped 6 bases, with 18 bases sitting between them. CDR1 and CDR2 from the germline V gene are MDHEN and SYDVKM. CDR3: CASRLTLPAAEQYF. CDR3 in DNA: TGTGCCAGCAGACTGACTCTCCCCGCAGCCGAGCAGTACTTC.

The chain has TRBV5-4 and TRBJ1-1; 7 bases line up with TRBD1. Trimming cost V 0 bases and J 2 bases; bases outside gene matches: 4. This CDR3 is 15 amino acids long. The germline V gene encodes CDR1 SGHNT and CDR2 YYREEE (reference sequence). The DNA for the CDR3 is TGTGCCAGCAGCTTGGGGGGGACAGAAAACACTGAAGCTTTCTTT. It translates to CASSLGGTENTEAFF.

The chain joins TRBV28 to TRBJ1-1; D is ambiguous. Trimming stripped 5 bases from V and 5 bases from J, with 6 bases between. Germline CDR1 and CDR2: MDHEN and SYDVKM. This CDR3 is 11 amino acids long. CDR3 loop: CASSHSTEAFF. DNA of the CDR3: TGTGCCAGCAGTCATAGTACTGAAGCTTTCTTT.

This sequence joins TRBV18 and TRBJ1-1; D gene ambiguous. The CDR3 extends over 15 amino acids. The V and J ends lost 6 bases and 3 bases respectively, with 17 bases between them. The germline V gene encodes CDR1 KGHSH and CDR2 LQKENI. In DNA, the CDR3 is TGTGCCAGCTCCCCGAATAGGAGATTTGACACTGAAGCTTTCTTT. Translated: CASSPNRRFDTEAFF.

The chain couples TRBV7-2 to TRBJ1-1; D is unresolved. The CDR3 runs to 11 residues. Trimming stripped 5 bases from V and 8 bases from J, with 9 bases between. Per the germline V gene, CDR1 is SGHTA and CDR2 is FQGNSA. This CDR3 reads CASSPIQEAFF. In nucleotides, the CDR3 is TGTGCCAGCAGCCCGATCCAGGAAGCTTTCTTT.

On this clone itself: Other DNA sequences in the same sample also yield this CDR3. The chain is built from TRBV5-6 and TRBJ2-3, with 8 bases lining up with TRBD2. CDR3 length: 13 residues. Germline V gives CDR1 SGHDT, CDR2 YYEEEE. V shed 2 bases, J shed 11 bases, and the junction held 7 bases outside the gene matches. The CDR3, as DNA: TGTGCCAGCAGCTTCGGGACTAGTGGACGGCAGTATTTT. Its protein product is CASSFGTSGRQYF.

The rearrangement uses TRBV4-1 and TRBJ1-5; a weak D match, TRBD1 (6 bases). In germline, CDR1 is MGHRA, CDR2 YSYEKL. The CDR3 runs 14 residues. Between the trimmed V and J ends, which lost 0 bases and 4 bases, there was a span of 7 bases. CDR3 loop: CASSQDQGNQPQHF. The CDR3 DNA is TGCGCCAGCAGCCAAGACCAGGGGAATCAGCCCCAGCATTTT.

This rearrangement joins TRBV7-2 to TRBJ2-5; 12 nucleotides line up with TRBD2. The ends lost 5 bases at V and 5 bases at J; junction bases unmatched: 15. The CDR3 has 18 amino acids. Germline lookup yields CDR1 SGHTA and CDR2 FQGNSA. The CDR3 loop is CASSGSGLAGGLGETQYF. CDR3 coding DNA: TGTGCCAGCAGCGGGAGTGGCCTAGCGGGGGGGCTTGGGGAGACCCAGTACTTC.